This TCR beta chain was profiled in a study of T-cell reconstitution after alpha-beta-depleted transplantation in children. Study-level points and caveats: A year had passed since transplant, and T-cell counts and diversity by then came mostly from newly produced T cells.

This clonotype was recorded a few times. Its target is not known. For TCRbeta, the library was prepared with unique molecular identifiers. One entry per CDR3 protein, called by TCRdb with MiXCR from the PCR reads. The repertoire consists of approximately 980,000 distinct CDR3 sequences, with about 26% occurring once and the leading ten covering roughly 28%. The V end lost 1 base, the J end lost 6 bases, and 11 bases lay between the germline ends. Germline CDR1 SGHRS, CDR2 YFSETQ. The CDR3 has 14 residues. The chain joins TRBV5-1 to TRBJ2-1; D gene uncertain. The source material was PBMCs, mostly from graft donor cells, sampled 360 days after TCRalphabeta/CD19-depleted stem cell transplant. The receptor was derived from a boy in the first two years of life who had a stem cell transplant for SCID, so the T cells may come from the graft donor. CDR3 residues: CASSLLTVGNEQFF. The CDR3 DNA follows: TGCGCCAGCAGCTTGCTCACAGTCGGCAATGAGCAGTTCTTC.